A single sample is the source of the 5 T cell receptor beta chains below, sequenced in a study of CD8 T cells in ankylosing spondylitis. From the 5' RACE reads, TCRdb called clonotypes with MiXCR, one entry per CDR3 protein. The sample holds about 200,000 distinct CDR3 sequences, approximately 24% seen once. Input material: blood, either unsorted or a sorted T cell fraction (not recorded which). These receptors all stem from a male donor with ankylosing spondylitis or in good health (not recorded which).

There are many counts of this clonotype. V is TRBV9 and J is TRBJ2-2; a possible D gene is TRBD2 (6 bases). The CDR3 extends over 16 amino acids. Looked up from germline, CDR1 is SGDLS and CDR2 is YYNGEE. The V gene lost 0 bases and the J gene lost 5 bases, with 14 bases spanning the gap. This CDR3 reads CASSVERWAGTGELFF. The CDR3 DNA is TGTGCCAGCAGCGTAGAGCGTTGGGCGGGAACCGGGGAGCTGTTTTTT.

The chain uses TRBV20-1 and TRBJ2-7, with D possibly matching TRBD1 (7 bases). CDR1 and CDR2 from the germline V gene are DFQATT and SNEGSKA (reference sequence). The CDR3 sequence is 15 residues long. V dropped 1 base and J dropped 4 bases, with 17 bases sitting between them. The CDR3 DNA reads TGCAGTGCTAGAGGCGGAGGGGGCGATTTATACGAGCAGTACTTC. It encodes CSARGGGGDLYEQYF.

This clonotype was detected ten times or more. This sequence joins TRBV13 and TRBJ1-1, with D possibly TRBD1 on 5 matching bases. The CDR3 sequence is 14 residues long. Looked up from germline, CDR1 is PRHDT and CDR2 is FYEKMQ (reference sequence). The germline V and J ends were trimmed by 2 bases and 5 bases, with 12 bases remaining between them. This CDR3 is CASSLTGGATEAFF. The CDR3 nucleotides are TGTGCCAGCAGCTTAACCGGAGGGGCGACTGAAGCTTTCTTT.

This clonotype was counted a single time. V usage is TRBV10-3 and J usage is TRBJ2-2, with D possibly TRBD2 on 5 matching bases. Germline values: CDR1 ENHRY, CDR2 SYGVKD. The CDR3 length is 15 residues. The ends were cut back, 6 bases at V and 3 bases at J, with 14 bases in the middle. Here the CDR3 reads CAIRSGERDTGELFF. As DNA, the CDR3 is TGTGCCATCAGAAGTGGCGAGAGGGACACCGGGGAGCTGTTTTTT.

The rearrangement uses TRBV29-1 and TRBJ2-1, with D unresolved. The germline V gene encodes CDR1 SQVTM and CDR2 ANQGSEA. This CDR3 spans 11 amino acids. Trimming removed 3 bases at V and 4 bases at J, with 4 bases between. CDR3 sequence reads: CSVDRYNEQFF. The DNA of the CDR3 is TGCAGCGTTGATCGGTACAATGAGCAGTTCTTC.